This TCR beta chain comes out of a study of T cell responses to AZD1222 COVID-19 vaccine (dated by TCRdb to the early 2020s). With respect to the entire study: TCR sequencing covered approximately 230 trial participants: 200 to 220 given two doses of AZD1222 and approximately 25 given two doses of MenACWY control vaccine. Trial participants were enrolled by age into 18-55, 56-69 and 70-plus year subgroups, with 148, 28 and 57 TCR-sequenced participants respectively. Overall results and qualifications from the work: After two AZD1222 doses, both the breadth and the depth of spike-specific TCRs were significantly higher than at day 0 and than in MenACWY recipients. Conclusions about previously exposed vaccinees are limited because only a handful of AZD1222 recipients were SARS-CoV-2 seropositive at baseline. The 56-69-year group was small, and its depth increase did not reach significance, likely because of low power. The whole spike protein was spanned by vaccine-associated CD4 TCRs, and dominant responses were seen in regions 160-218 and 743-854. Nearly half of unique spike-specific TCRs reportedly recognized epitopes outside regions mutated in the B.1.351 and B.1.1.7 variants. Participants were mostly white British and included more females than males, and it was suggested by the authors that clonal diversity may have been underestimated. Because no samples from the day 14 peak response were available, repertoires could be characterized only after the peak T cell response.

The CDR3 regions of human TCRbeta chains were subjected to immunosequencing. Regarding the original processing steps: TCRs in the repertoires were compared against a reference library of SARS-CoV-2-specific TCRs that had been generated with the MIRA antigen-specificity platform. Breadth was defined as the fraction of unique TCRs that were SARS-CoV-2-associated. Depth was defined as the fraction of total T cells that were SARS-CoV-2-associated. Each spike-specific TCR was assigned to its reactive spike region and to a CD4 or CD8 class using the MIRA data. Log10-transformed breadth and depth values were compared by one-way ANOVA with Sidak's multiple comparisons tests. TCRdb took this table from immuneACCESS and kept in-frame rearrangements with V and J called. Such tables lack part of the clones; where checked against another copy, unresolved V genes explain under half of the gap, and the rest is unexplained. V, J and clone size were drawn from that table, and D and trimming were deduced from the DNA. The sample table records 180,000 or so clones; more than 85% of these occur just once. The top ten clones comprise approximately 1.7% of the sample.

As regards this clone: This receptor's antigen is unknown. Per-base qualities were not stored, and no clone one base away is much larger.

The sample's time point, from its label and the paper: about 28 days (+/-7) after the second vaccine dose. AZD1222 recipients whose second dose came at about 4 weeks and those whose second dose came at about 12 weeks were combined into one group, since spike-specific TCR depth and breadth did not differ between the two schedules. The vaccinee samples were drawn from two UK trials, COV001 and COV002, one of which was a single-blind randomized controlled phase 2/3 trial testing AZD1222 (ChAdOx1 nCoV-19) in healthy adults. Trial participant PBMC samples were collected at day 0 and day 28 after the second dose for TCRbeta chain sequencing. CDR1 and CDR2 were assigned from the germline V gene as SGHRS and YFSETQ. Measured from the cysteine to the phenylalanine, the CDR3 is 15 residues long. Only CDR3 DNA is held: 45 bases, read in frame from base 1. V is pared back by 1 base and J by 9 bases, with 14 bases lying between the germline termini.

This sequence originates from an adult who received the AZD1222 COVID-19 vaccine. The sample was peripheral blood, taken 28 days after the second AZD1222 dose. The chain is made from TRBV5-1 and TRBJ1-6, with the D gene uncertain. The DNA sequence is given as TGCGCCAGCAGCTTGATTCCGGGCTACATTTCACCCCTCCACTTT. It translates as CASSLIPGYISPLHF.